The TCR beta chain under discussion was sequenced for a study of Graves' ophthalmopathy and Graves' hyperthyroidism. Study-level points and caveats: With around 69% sensitivity and about 72% specificity, the model predicted ophthalmopathy progression. Using a 13-signature model, the authors split ophthalmopathy from stable hyperthyroidism, with 85% to 90% sensitivity and approximately 81% specificity. Clonotypes were expanded in thyroid at above 0.001 frequency, and most also appeared in blood.

Hyperthyroidism in these 18- to 65-year-old patients was newly diagnosed, lasting under 2 months. On this clonotype: Antigen unknown.

CDR3 regions of TCR beta were amplified from RNA transcripts. The first round was an RT-PCR with HTBI primers, and the second round was a multiplex PCR. TCRdb reprocessed the multiplex PCR reads with MiXCR, giving one entry per CDR3 protein. The sample yields around 1.1 million distinct CDR3 sequences, roughly 35% seen once. This CDR3 is built from 10 residues. Germline CDR1 is SQVTM and CDR2 is ANQGSEA. Trimming removed 8 bases from V and 6 bases from J, with 11 bases in between. The sample consisted of peripheral blood or thyroid tissue (not recorded which). The source of this sequence is an adult man with Graves' hyperthyroidism. This chain links TRBV29-1 with TRBJ2-7; D is unclear. For the CDR3, the DNA is TGCAGCTTAGAGGTCGCCGAGCAGTACTTC. Translating gives CSLEVAEQYF.